The rows below give T cell receptor beta chains drawn from one sample of a study of CD8+ T cells in alopecia areata. Profiling relied on immunoSEQ multiplex PCR, and the TCRdb table lists in-frame clones only, not all of them. The sample holds about 160,000 clones, roughly two thirds seen once. The sequences come from CD4+ T cells sorted from blood, collected at week 4, from a patient treated with tofacitinib. These receptors came from a human donor with alopecia areata. Both conserved end residues are part of each CDR3. D genes are given only for firm matches. Where a row states a size, it is once, few, many or the class of an expanded clone; other rows omit it.

D: NA; size: NA; J: TRBJ1-2; V: TRBV6-5; CDR3: CASSLGWHEGYTF; DNA: TGTGCCAGCAGCCTGGGTTGGCATGAGGGCTACACCTTC
D: TRBD1; size: NA; J: TRBJ1-2; V: TRBV27; CDR3: CASSPGQVNYGYTF; DNA: TGTGCCAGCAGCCCGGGACAGGTTAACTATGGCTACACCTTC
D: TRBD1; size: NA; J: TRBJ1-2; V: TRBV6-1; CDR3: CASSASLQGDGYTF; DNA: TGTGCCAGCAGCGCTTCCTTACAGGGGGACGGCTACACCTTC
D: NA; size: NA; J: TRBJ2-1; V: TRBV20-1; CDR3: CSARDFREQFF; DNA: TGCAGTGCTAGAGATTTCAGGGAGCAGTTCTTC
D: NA; size: NA; J: TRBJ2-7; V: TRBV14; CDR3: CASSQEGAYYEQYF; DNA: TGTGCCAGCAGCCAAGAGGGGGCCTACTACGAGCAGTACTTC
D: NA; size: NA; J: TRBJ1-3; V: TRBV6-5; CDR3: CASSYARVGNTIYF; DNA: TGTGCCAGCAGTTACGCCAGGGTTGGAAACACCATATATTTT
D: NA; size: NA; J: TRBJ1-2; V: TRBV7-9; CDR3: CASSPPGGANYGYTF; DNA: TGTGCCAGCAGCCCACCGGGGGGAGCTAACTATGGCTACACCTTC
D: NA; size: NA; J: TRBJ2-7; V: TRBV29-1; CDR3: CSVGDSYEQYF; DNA: TGCAGCGTTGGGGACTCCTACGAGCAGTACTTC
D: NA; size: NA; J: TRBJ1-2; V: TRBV11-2; CDR3: CASSLGVQDTTDF; DNA: TGTGCCAGCAGCTTAGGGGTACAGGACACCACTGACTTC
D: TRBD1; size: NA; J: TRBJ1-1; V: TRBV4-3; CDR3: CASSPRGTGGNSEAFF; DNA: TGCGCCAGCAGCCCGAGAGGTACAGGGGGGAACAGTGAAGCTTTCTTT
D: TRBD2; size: NA; J: TRBJ2-1; V: TRBV30; CDR3: CAWSVGGLAGTYNEQFF; DNA: TGTGCCTGGAGTGTAGGGGGACTAGCGGGGACCTACAATGAGCAGTTCTTC
D: NA; size: few; J: TRBJ1-1; V: TRBV5-6; CDR3: CASSLDVMRYTEAFF; DNA: TGTGCCAGCAGCTTGGATGTTATGCGGTACACTGAAGCTTTCTTT
D: TRBD2; size: NA; J: TRBJ2-5; V: TRBV4-1; CDR3: CASSQEGPGGPQETQYF; DNA: TGCGCCAGCAGCCAAGAGGGACCGGGGGGGCCTCAAGAGACCCAGTACTTC
D: NA; size: NA; J: TRBJ2-2; V: TRBV6-1; CDR3: CASSEDYTGELFF; DNA: TGTGCCAGCAGTGAGGACTATACCGGGGAGCTGTTTTTT
D: NA; size: NA; J: TRBJ1-6; V: TRBV4-2; CDR3: CASSQDPLLRNSPLHF; DNA: TGTGCCAGCAGCCAAGATCCCCTCCTCCGGAATTCACCCCTCCACTTT
D: TRBD2; size: NA; J: TRBJ2-4; V: TRBV30; CDR3: CAWRPTSGNKNIQYF; DNA: TGTGCCTGGAGGCCGACTAGCGGGAACAAAAACATTCAGTACTTC
D: NA; size: NA; J: TRBJ1-5; V: TRBV30; CDR3: CAWSVGGRVGQPQHF; DNA: TGTGCCTGGAGTGTCGGCGGACGTGTTGGTCAGCCCCAGCATTTT
D: TRBD1; size: NA; J: TRBJ2-7; V: TRBV30; CDR3: CAWSVSGGYEQYF; DNA: TGTGCCTGGAGTGTGTCAGGGGGCTACGAGCAGTACTTC
D: NA; size: NA; J: TRBJ1-5; V: TRBV4-3; CDR3: CASSRGVNQPQHF; DNA: TGCGCCAGCAGCCGGGGGGTTAATCAGCCCCAGCATTTT
D: NA; size: NA; J: TRBJ1-5; V: TRBV18; CDR3: CASSPSIIQEHSSNQPQHF; DNA: TGTGCCAGCTCACCAAGCATCATACAGGAACATTCCAGCAATCAGCCCCAGCATTTT
D: NA; size: NA; J: TRBJ2-7; V: TRBV27; CDR3: CASSFGGLSSYEQYF; DNA: TGTGCCAGCAGTTTTGGTGGACTGAGCTCCTACGAGCAGTACTTC
D: NA; size: NA; J: TRBJ1-5; V: TRBV4-3; CDR3: CASSQATNQPQHF; DNA: TGCGCCAGCAGCCAAGCGACAAACCAGCCCCAGCATTTT
D: NA; size: NA; J: TRBJ1-2; V: TRBV30; CDR3: CATGEGRYRGYTF; DNA: TGTGCCACCGGAGAAGGCAGGTACCGCGGCTACACCTTC
D: NA; size: NA; J: TRBJ2-7; V: TRBV29-1; CDR3: CSAGGGQGSYEQYF; DNA: TGCAGCGCCGGGGGGGGACAGGGATCTTACGAGCAGTACTTC
D: TRBD1; size: NA; J: TRBJ1-1; V: TRBV2; CDR3: CASSIRDRDTEAFF; DNA: TGTGCCAGCAGCATAAGAGACAGGGACACTGAAGCTTTCTTT
D: NA; size: NA; J: TRBJ2-1; V: TRBV14; CDR3: CASSQVRSSEQFF; DNA: TGTGCCAGCAGCCAAGTGCGGTCATCGGAGCAGTTCTTC
D: NA; size: NA; J: TRBJ2-7; V: TRBV29-1; CDR3: CSVKTSYYEQYF; DNA: TGCAGCGTCAAGACCAGCTACTACGAGCAGTACTTC
D: NA; size: few; J: TRBJ1-1; V: TRBV30; CDR3: CAWSVRGMLRGAEAFF; DNA: TGTGCCTGGAGTGTACGGGGAATGCTTAGGGGCGCTGAAGCTTTCTTT